What follows describes a single TCR beta chain. Authors' data handling: Reference gene primer amplification gave nucleated cell count estimates. The data were produced by immunoSEQ multiplex PCR, yet TCRdb's version contains in-frame clones alone and is incomplete. V, J and clone size were drawn from that table, and D and trimming were deduced from the DNA. The sample carries 40,000 to 55,000 clones, about four fifths recorded once. This sample stems from a study of blood T cell repertoires in COVID-19. Across the whole study: The origin of the acute and convalescent COVID-19 samples was the United States, Italy and Spain. PBMCs, B-cell-depleted T cells, or T cells were the source of the cDNA or gDNA that made up the material.

With 0 bases clipped from V and 4 bases from J, the junction kept 4 bases outside the gene matches. Germline V gives CDR1 MNHNS, CDR2 SASEGT. CDR3 length: 15 residues. Sequencing was done on a sample of peripheral blood. The sequence came from a man between 50 and 59 years old with acute or convalescent COVID-19. The genes are TRBV6-1 and TRBJ2-7, with 9 bases fitting TRBD1. CDR3 sequence (DNA): TGTGCCAGCAGTGAAGCGCCGGGACAGGGATACGAGCAGTACTTC. This encodes CASSEAPGQGYEQYF.